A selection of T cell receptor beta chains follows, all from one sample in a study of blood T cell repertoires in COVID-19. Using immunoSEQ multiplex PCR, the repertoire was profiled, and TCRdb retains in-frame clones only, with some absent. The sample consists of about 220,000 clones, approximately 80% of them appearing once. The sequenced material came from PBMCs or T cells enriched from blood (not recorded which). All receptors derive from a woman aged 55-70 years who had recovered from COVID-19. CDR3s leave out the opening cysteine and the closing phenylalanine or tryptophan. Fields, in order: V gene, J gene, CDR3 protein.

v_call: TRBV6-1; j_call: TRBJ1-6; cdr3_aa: ASSGEREGSYNSPLH
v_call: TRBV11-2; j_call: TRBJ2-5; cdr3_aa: ASSLEAGGRGQY
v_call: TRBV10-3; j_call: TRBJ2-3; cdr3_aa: AISESTSGSYTQY
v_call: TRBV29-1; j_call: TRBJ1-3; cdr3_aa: SVVEGASGNTIY
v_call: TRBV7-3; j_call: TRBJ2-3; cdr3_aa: ASRTGATTDTQY
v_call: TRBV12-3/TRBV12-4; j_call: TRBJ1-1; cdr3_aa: ASSFVEAEAF
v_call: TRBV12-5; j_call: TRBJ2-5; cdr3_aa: ASGPASGRAETQY
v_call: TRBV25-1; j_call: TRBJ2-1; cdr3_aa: ASLAGHYNEQF
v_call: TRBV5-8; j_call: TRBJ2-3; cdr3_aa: ASSRLEGTDTQY
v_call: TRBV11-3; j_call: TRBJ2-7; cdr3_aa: ASSLSAGGQEQY
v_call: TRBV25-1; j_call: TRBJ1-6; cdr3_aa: ASRASRSDSPLH
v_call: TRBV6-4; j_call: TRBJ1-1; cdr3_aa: ASRTGMLNTEAF
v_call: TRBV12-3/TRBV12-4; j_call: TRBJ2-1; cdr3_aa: ASSERTVVGQF
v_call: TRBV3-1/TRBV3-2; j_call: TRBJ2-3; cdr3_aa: ASSQAVGGRGTDTQY
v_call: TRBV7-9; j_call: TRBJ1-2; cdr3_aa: ASTWENYGYT
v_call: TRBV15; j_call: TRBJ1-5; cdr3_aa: ATSSDRGLSQPQH
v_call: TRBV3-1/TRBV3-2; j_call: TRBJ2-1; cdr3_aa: ASSQDRTSEALRF
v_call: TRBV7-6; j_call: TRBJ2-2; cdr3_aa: ASSLRLVGTANTGELF
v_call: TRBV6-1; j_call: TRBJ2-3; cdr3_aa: ASSGPTGTGTDTQY
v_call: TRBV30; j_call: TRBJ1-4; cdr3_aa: AWSGLSTNEKLF
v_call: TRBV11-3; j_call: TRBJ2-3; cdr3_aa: ASSAGFSTDTQY
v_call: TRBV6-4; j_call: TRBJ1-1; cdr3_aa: ASSESGGRNTEAF
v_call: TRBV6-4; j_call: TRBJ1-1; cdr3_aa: ASSDSRDTEAF
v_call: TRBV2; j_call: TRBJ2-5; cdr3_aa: ASSEVRTDQETQY
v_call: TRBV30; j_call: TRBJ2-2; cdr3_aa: AWSVRGGGELF
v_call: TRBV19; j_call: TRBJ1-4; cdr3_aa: ASSIGLERLEKLF
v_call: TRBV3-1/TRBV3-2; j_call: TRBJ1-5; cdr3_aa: ASSQDLVQPQH
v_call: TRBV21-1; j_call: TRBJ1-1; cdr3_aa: ASSKKGKRREREDTEAF
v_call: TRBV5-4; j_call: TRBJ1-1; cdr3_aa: ASSLTRGTEAF
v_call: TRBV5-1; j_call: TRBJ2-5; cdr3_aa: ASSPGQGPKETQY
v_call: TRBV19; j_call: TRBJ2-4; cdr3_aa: ASSIHSTGLAKNIQY
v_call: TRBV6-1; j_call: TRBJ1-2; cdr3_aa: ASSESQSYGYT
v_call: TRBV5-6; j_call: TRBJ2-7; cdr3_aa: ASSLFRSSYEQY
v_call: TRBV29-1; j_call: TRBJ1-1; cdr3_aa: SVASGQWVNTEAF
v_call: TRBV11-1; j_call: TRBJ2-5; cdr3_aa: ASSRDRGETQY
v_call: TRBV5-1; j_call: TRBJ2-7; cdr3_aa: ASSLGGGSKKVDEQY
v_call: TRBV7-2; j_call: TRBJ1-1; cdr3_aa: ASSLQGGDTEAF
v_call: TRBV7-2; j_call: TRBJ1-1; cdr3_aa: ASSLTPRKTEAF
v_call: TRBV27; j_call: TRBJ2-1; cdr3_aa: ASSPLPVNEQF
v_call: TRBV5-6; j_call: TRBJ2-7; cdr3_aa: ASSFGRSYEQY
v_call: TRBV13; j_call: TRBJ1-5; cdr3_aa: ASSSGTGGQPQH